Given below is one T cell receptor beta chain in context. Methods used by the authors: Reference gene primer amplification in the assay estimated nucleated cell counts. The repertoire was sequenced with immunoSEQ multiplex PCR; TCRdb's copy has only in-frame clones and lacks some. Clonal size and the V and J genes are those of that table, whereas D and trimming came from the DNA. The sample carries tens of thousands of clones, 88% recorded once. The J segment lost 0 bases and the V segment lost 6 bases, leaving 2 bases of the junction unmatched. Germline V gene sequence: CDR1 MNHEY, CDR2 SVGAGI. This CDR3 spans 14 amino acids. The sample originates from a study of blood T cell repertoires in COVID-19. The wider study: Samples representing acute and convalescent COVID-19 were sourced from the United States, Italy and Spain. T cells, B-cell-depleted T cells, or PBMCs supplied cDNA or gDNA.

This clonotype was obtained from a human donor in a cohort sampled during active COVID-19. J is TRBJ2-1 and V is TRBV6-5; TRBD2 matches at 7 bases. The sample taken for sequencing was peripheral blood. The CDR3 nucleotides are TGTGCCAGCAGGGGACTATTCTCCTACAATGAGCAGTTCTTC. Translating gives CASRGLFSYNEQFF.